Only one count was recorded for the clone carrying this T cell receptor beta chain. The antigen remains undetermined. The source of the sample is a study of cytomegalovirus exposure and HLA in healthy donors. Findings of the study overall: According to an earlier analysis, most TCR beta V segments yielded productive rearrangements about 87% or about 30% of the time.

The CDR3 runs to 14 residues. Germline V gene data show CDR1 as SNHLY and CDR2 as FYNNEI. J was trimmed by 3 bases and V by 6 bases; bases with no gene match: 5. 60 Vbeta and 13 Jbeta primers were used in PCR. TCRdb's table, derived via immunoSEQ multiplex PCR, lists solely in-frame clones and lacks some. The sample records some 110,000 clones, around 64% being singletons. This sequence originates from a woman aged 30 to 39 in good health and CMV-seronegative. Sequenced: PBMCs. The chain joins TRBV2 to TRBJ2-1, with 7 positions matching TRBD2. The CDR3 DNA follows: TGTGCCAGCAGAAAAGGCGGGAGCTACAATGAGCAGTTCTTC. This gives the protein CASRKGGSYNEQFF. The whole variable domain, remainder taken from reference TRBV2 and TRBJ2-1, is EPEVTQTPSHQVTQMGQEVILRCVPISNHLYFYWYRQILGQKVEFLVSFYNNEISEKSEIFDDQFSVERPDGSNFTLKIRSTKLEDSAMYFCASRKGGSYNEQFFGPGTRLTVL.